This T cell receptor beta chain was profiled in a study of T cells expressing NK-cell markers. Study-wide background: Cells sorted as CD3+CD56+NKG2C+, CD3+CD56+NKG2C- and CD3+CD56-NKG2C+ T cells supplied the TCR beta repertoires.

Germline lookup yields CDR1 LGHNA and CDR2 YNFKEQ. The CDR3 spans 18 residues. Notes on the study in general: Among CD8+ T cells from roughly six donors, dominant NKG2C+ clonotypes accounted for about 1.0-7.0%. What remained unclear was the HCMV specificity of expanded NKG2C+ T cell clones.

As concerns this clonotype: Its antigen is not known.

TCRdb reprocessed the 5' RACE reads and keeps a single row for each CDR3 protein, giving no DNA. This sample's clone table lists roughly 450,000 distinct CDR3 sequences. The V and J genes are TRBV4-2 and TRBJ2-5; there is no DNA to check the TCRdb D call of TRBD1. The receptor comes from a woman aged 50 to 60 in good health. Sequencing was done on a sample of blood T cells: a sorted CD56 or NKG2C T cell subset, CD4+ or CD8+ T cells, or bulk PBMC T cells (not recorded which). CDR3 protein: CASSQSQSGPGGGETQYF.